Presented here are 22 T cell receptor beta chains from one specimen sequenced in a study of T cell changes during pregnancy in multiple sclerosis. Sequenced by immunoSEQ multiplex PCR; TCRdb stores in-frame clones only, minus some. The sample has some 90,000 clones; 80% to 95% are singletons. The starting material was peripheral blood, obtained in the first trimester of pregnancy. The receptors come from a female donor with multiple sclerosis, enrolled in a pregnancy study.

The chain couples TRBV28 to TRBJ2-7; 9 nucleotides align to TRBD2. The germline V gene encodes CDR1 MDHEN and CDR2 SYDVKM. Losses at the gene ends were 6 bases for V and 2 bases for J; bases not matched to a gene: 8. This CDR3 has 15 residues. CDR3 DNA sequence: TGTGCCAGCAGCCGACGACTAGCGGCAACCTACGAGCAGTACTTC. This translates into CASSRRLAATYEQYF.

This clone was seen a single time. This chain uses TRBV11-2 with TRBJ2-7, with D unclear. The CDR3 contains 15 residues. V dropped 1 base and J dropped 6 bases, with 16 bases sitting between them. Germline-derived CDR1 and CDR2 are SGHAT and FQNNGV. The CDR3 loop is CASSLVGSFPGEQYF. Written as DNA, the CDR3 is TGTGCCAGCAGCTTAGTTGGGTCATTTCCAGGCGAGCAGTACTTC.

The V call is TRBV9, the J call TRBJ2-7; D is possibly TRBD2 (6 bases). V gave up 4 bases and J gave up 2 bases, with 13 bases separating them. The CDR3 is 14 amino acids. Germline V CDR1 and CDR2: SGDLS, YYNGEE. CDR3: CASSPRDSTYEQYF. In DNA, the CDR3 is TGTGCCAGCAGCCCCCGGGACTCTACCTACGAGCAGTACTTC.

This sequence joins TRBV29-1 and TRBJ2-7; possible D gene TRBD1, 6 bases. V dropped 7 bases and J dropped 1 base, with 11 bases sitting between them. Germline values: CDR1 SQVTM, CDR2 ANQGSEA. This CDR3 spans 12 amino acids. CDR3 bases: TGCAGCGGTACGGACAGTTCCTACGAGCAGTACTTC. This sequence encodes CSGTDSSYEQYF.

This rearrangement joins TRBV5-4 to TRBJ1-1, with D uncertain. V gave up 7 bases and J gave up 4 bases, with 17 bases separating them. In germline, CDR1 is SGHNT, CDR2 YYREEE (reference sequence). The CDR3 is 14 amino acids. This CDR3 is CASLRWGVGTEAFF. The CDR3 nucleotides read TGTGCCAGCCTCCGATGGGGAGTCGGCACTGAAGCTTTCTTT.

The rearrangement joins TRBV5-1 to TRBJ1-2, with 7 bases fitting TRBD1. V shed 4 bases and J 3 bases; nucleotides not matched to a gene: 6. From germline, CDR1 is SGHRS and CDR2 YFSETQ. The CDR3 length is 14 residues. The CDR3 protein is CASSLETGDYGYTF. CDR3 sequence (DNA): TGCGCCAGCAGCCTGGAAACAGGGGACTATGGCTACACCTTC.

The CDR3 protein is CASSLVENTEAFF. CDR3 coding DNA: TGTGCCAGCAGCTTAGTAGAGAACACTGAAGCTTTCTTT. J is TRBJ1-1 and V is TRBV7-2, with D unresolved. This CDR3 region has 13 residues. Germline V gives CDR1 SGHTA, CDR2 FQGNSA. Between the trimmed V and J ends, which lost 1 base and 1 base, there was a span of 4 bases.

DNA for the CDR3: TGTGCCTGGAGTGGGGGAAGGACTAGCGGGACAAATTACTACAATGAGCAGTTCTTC. This gives the protein CAWSGGRTSGTNYYNEQFF. The chain carries TRBV30 and TRBJ2-1, with 12 bases fitting TRBD2. Germline lookup yields CDR1 GTSNPN and CDR2 SVGIG (reference sequence). V was pared by 1 base and J by 3 bases, with 13 bases of the junction left unmatched. The CDR3 consists of 19 residues. Full variable domain (outside the CDR3, taken from reference TRBV30 and TRBJ2-1): SQTIHQWPATLVQPVGSPLSLECTVEGTSNPNLYWYRQAAGRGLQLLFYSVGIGQISSEVPQNLSASRPQDRQFILSSKKLLLSDSGFYLCAWSGGRTSGTNYYNEQFFGPGTRLTVL.

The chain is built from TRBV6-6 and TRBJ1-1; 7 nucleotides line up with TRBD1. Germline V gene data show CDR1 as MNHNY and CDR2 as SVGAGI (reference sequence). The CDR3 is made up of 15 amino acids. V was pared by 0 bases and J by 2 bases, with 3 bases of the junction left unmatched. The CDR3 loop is CASSYSDRPNTEAFF. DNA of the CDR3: TGTGCCAGCAGTTACTCGGACAGGCCAAACACTGAAGCTTTCTTT.

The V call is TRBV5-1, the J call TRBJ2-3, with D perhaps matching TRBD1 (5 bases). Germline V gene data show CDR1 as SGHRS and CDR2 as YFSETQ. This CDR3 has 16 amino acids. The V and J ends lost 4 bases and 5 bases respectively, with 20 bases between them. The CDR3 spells CASSHTGKGLGDTQYF. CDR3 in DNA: TGCGCCAGCAGCCACACAGGAAAGGGCCTTGGAGATACGCAGTATTTT.

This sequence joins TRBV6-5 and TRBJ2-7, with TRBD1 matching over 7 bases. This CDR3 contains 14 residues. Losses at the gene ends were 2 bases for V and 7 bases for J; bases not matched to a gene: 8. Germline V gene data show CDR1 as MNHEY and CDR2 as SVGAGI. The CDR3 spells CASSYGQGVQEQYF. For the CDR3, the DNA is TGTGCCAGCAGTTACGGGCAGGGGGTCCAAGAGCAGTACTTC.

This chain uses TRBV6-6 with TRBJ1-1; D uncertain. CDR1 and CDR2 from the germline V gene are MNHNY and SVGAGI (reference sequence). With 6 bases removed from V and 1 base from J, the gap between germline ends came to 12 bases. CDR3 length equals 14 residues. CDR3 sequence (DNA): TGTGCCAGCAGATCCCTCGGGGAGAACACTGAAGCTTTCTTT. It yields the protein CASRSLGENTEAFF.

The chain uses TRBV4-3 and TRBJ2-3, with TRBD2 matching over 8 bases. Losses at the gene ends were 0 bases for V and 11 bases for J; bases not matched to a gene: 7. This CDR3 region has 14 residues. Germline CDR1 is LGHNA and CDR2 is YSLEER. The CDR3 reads CASSQDWAGGEQYF. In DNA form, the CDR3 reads TGCGCCAGCAGCCAAGATTGGGCGGGAGGTGAGCAGTATTTT.

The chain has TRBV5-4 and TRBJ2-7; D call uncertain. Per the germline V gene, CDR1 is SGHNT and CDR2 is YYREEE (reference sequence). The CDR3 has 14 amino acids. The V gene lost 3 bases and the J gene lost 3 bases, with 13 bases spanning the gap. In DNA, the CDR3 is TGTGCCAGCAGCTCTGATCAGGATCACTACGAGCAGTACTTC. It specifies CASSSDQDHYEQYF.

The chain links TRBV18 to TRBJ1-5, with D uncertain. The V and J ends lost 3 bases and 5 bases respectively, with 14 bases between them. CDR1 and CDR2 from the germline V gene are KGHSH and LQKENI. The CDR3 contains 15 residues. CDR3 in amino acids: CASSPERGTDQPQHF. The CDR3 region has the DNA TGTGCCAGCTCACCTGAGCGAGGAACGGATCAGCCCCAGCATTTT.

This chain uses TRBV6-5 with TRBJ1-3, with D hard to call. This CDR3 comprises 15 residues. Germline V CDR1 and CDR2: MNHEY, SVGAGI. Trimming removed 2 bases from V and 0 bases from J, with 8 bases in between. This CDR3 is CASSYTQSSGNTIYF. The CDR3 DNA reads TGTGCCAGCAGTTACACACAGAGCTCTGGAAACACCATATATTTT.

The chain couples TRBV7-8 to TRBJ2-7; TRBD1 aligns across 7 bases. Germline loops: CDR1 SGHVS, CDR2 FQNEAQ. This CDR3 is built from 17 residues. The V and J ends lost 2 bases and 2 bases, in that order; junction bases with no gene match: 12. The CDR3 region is CASSLNPWTGPTYEQYF. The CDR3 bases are TGTGCCAGCAGCTTAAATCCCTGGACAGGACCTACCTACGAGCAGTACTTC.

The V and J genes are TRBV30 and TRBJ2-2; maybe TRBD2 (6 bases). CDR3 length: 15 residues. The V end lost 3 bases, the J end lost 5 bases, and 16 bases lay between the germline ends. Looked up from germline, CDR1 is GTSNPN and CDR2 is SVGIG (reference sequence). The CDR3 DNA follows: TGTGCCTGGAGGGGGCTTTGGGCGGGGACCGGGGAGCTGTTTTTT. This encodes CAWRGLWAGTGELFF.

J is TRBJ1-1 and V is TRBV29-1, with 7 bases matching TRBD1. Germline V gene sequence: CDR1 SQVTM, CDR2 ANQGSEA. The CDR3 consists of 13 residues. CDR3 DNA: TGCATCCCAGGGGGAGTGGGGGATACTGAAGCTTTCTTT. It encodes CIPGGVGDTEAFF.

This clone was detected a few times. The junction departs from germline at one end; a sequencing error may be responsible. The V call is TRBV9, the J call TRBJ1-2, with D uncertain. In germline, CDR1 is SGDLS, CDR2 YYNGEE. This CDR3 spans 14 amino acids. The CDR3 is CASSVDSSNDGYTF. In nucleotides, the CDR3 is TGTGCCAGCAGCGTCGATAGCTCTAACGATGGCTACACCTTC.

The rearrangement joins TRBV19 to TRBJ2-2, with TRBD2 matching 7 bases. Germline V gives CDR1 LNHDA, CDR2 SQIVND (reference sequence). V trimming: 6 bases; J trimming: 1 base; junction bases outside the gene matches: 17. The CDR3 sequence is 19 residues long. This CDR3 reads CASRTRNAPGRVNTGELFF. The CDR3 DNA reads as TGTGCCAGTAGGACCAGGAACGCCCCGGGGAGGGTGAACACCGGGGAGCTGTTTTTT.

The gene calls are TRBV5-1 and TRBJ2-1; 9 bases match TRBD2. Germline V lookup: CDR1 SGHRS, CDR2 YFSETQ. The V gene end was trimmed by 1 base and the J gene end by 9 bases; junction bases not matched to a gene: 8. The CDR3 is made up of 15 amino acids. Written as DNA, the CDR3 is TGCGCCAGCAGCTTGAGGGCTAGCGGGGTACGTGAGCAGTTCTTC. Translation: CASSLRASGVREQFF.